The 13 T cell receptor beta chains given below trace back to one sample, sequenced in a study of blood T cell repertoires in COVID-19 (dated by TCRdb to about 2020). Libraries were constructed by the immunoSEQ multiplex PCR assay. In its TCRdb copy, this immuneACCESS table keeps in-frame sequences only and misses some clones. Where compared with another copy, unresolved V genes explain less than half of these, and the others have no known cause. In all, the sample holds some 150,000 clones, and around four fifths of those were seen once. The ten largest clones take up more than 5% of the sample. Sequenced sample: PBMCs or T cells enriched from blood (not recorded which). These receptors were collected from a woman aged 40 to 50 who had recovered from COVID-19.

The chain has TRBV2 and TRBJ1-3; 8 bases are a match to TRBD1. The germline V gene encodes CDR1 SNHLY and CDR2 FYNNEI. The CDR3 runs 15 residues. V lost 7 bases to trimming and J lost 1 base; unmatched junction nucleotides: 6. CDR3: CASNTGGKSGNTIYF. The DNA of the CDR3 is TGTGCCAGCAATACAGGGGGAAAGTCTGGAAACACCATATATTTT. The full variable domain, its missing parts supplied by reference TRBV2 and TRBJ1-3, is EPEVTQTPSHQVTQMGQEVILRCVPISNHLYFYWYRQILGQKVEFLVSFYNNEISEKSEIFDDQFSVERPDGSNFTLKIRSTKLEDSAMYFCASNTGGKSGNTIYFGEGSWLTVV.

The chain uses TRBV7-8 and TRBJ2-3, with 9 bases identical to TRBD2. The ends lost 5 bases at V and 2 bases at J; junction bases unmatched: 8. This CDR3 region has 16 residues. The germline V gene has CDR1 SGHVS and CDR2 FQNEAQ. The DNA for the CDR3 is TGTGCCAGCAGCCTACTTGCGGGAGGGGACACAGATACGCAGTATTTT. This translates into CASSLLAGGDTDTQYF.

This chain joins TRBV30 and TRBJ1-1; 11 bases fit TRBD1. Unmatched junction bases numbered 12, after V lost 1 base and J lost 11 bases. This CDR3 spans 15 amino acids. Germline V lookup: CDR1 GTSNPN, CDR2 SVGIG (reference sequence). The CDR3 sequence: CAWSASDRGLWYAFF. In nucleotides, the CDR3 is TGTGCCTGGAGTGCTTCGGACAGGGGGCTTTGGTATGCTTTCTTT.

The rearrangement links TRBV19 to TRBJ1-2; D is perhaps TRBD1 (5 bases). V lost 3 bases, J lost 3 bases, and 11 bases lay in between. Germline CDR1 and CDR2: LNHDA and SQIVND (reference sequence). The CDR3 spans 14 residues. CDR3 loop: CASSMPGTYYGYTF. Written as DNA, the CDR3 is TGTGCCAGTAGTATGCCAGGGACTTACTATGGCTACACCTTC.

DNA of the CDR3: TGTGCCAGCAGTGAGTTCAGGGGGCAAAACAATGAGCAGTTCTTC. As protein: CASSEFRGQNNEQFF. The chain joins TRBV25-1 to TRBJ2-1; the match to TRBD1 covers 8 bases. J gave up 5 bases and V 3 bases, and 6 bases lay outside the gene matches. The germline V gene encodes CDR1 MGHDK and CDR2 SYGVNS. The CDR3 runs 15 residues. Looking up the rest from reference TRBV25-1 and TRBJ2-1 gives the full variable domain: EADIYQTPRYLVIGTGKKITLECSQTMGHDKMYWYQQDPGMELHLIHYSYGVNSTEKGDLSSESTVSRIRTEHFPLTLESARPSHTSQYLCASSEFRGQNNEQFFGPGTRLTVL.

This chain links TRBV9 with TRBJ2-3, with TRBD2 matching 10 bases. Germline trimming cut 6 bases from V and 1 base from J; bases unmatched to any gene: 2. Per germline, CDR1 SGDLS and CDR2 YYNGEE. The CDR3 sequence is 14 residues long. The CDR3 region is CASTTSGGTDTQYF. In DNA form, the CDR3 reads TGTGCCAGCACCACTAGCGGGGGCACAGATACGCAGTATTTT.

The gene calls are TRBV6-5 and TRBJ2-7; 12 positions agree with TRBD1. The CDR3 length is 15 residues. Germline V gene data show CDR1 as MNHEY and CDR2 as SVGAGI. Unmatched junction bases numbered 7, after V lost 6 bases and J lost 4 bases. The CDR3 protein is CASRDPGQGAYEQYF. CDR3 bases: TGTGCCAGCAGAGATCCGGGACAGGGGGCGTACGAGCAGTACTTC.

This chain connects TRBV27 to TRBJ2-1, with 7 bases matching TRBD1. Germline-derived CDR1 and CDR2 are MNHEY and SMNVEV (reference sequence). Losses at the gene ends were 5 bases for V and 12 bases for J; bases not matched to a gene: 10. This CDR3 is built from 13 residues. The CDR3 sequence: CASSPPRRTGQFF. CDR3 nucleotide sequence: TGTGCCAGCAGTCCCCCTCGCCGGACAGGGCAGTTCTTC.

The CDR3, as DNA: TGCGCCAGCAGCTTGGCGGACAGGTCGACCACTGAAGCTTTCTTT. Its translation: CASSLADRSTTEAFF. The J gene is TRBJ1-1, the V gene TRBV5-1, with 7 nucleotides matching TRBD1. CDR1 SGHRS and CDR2 YFSETQ come from the germline V gene. V dropped 0 bases and J dropped 4; count of bases not matched to a gene: 6. The CDR3 spans 15 residues.

J is TRBJ2-6 and V is TRBV18, with 9 bases identical to TRBD1. The CDR3 extends over 20 amino acids. V was pared by 3 bases and J by 0 bases, with 12 bases of the junction left unmatched. Germline CDR1 and CDR2: KGHSH and LQKENI. CDR3 loop: CASSPLRRTGVVSGANVLTF. CDR3 nucleotide sequence: TGTGCCAGCTCACCCCTGCGCCGGACAGGGGTCGTCTCTGGGGCCAACGTCCTGACTTTC.

The chain employs TRBV5-4 and TRBJ2-4; D might be TRBD2 (7 bases). Trimming removed 2 bases at V and 16 bases at J, with 19 bases between. The CDR3 runs to 13 residues. From germline, CDR1 is SGHNT and CDR2 YYREEE (reference sequence). This CDR3 reads CASSFGGASRQYF. In DNA, the CDR3 is TGTGCCAGCAGCTTTGGGGGGGCATCGCGACAATACTTC.

The chain couples TRBV11-3 to TRBJ2-5; 8 bases map to TRBD1. Germline lookup yields CDR1 SGHNT and CDR2 YENEEA. V lost 5 bases and J lost 7; bases outside the gene matches: 6. The CDR3 extends over 13 amino acids. In DNA form, the CDR3 reads TGTGCCAGCAGCCCCGGGACAGGCGGGACCCAGTACTTC. This translates into CASSPGTGGTQYF.

The chain is built from TRBV27 and TRBJ2-4, with TRBD1 identical over 7 bases. The CDR3 is made up of 15 amino acids. In germline, CDR1 is MNHEY, CDR2 SMNVEV (reference sequence). The J segment lost 0 bases and the V segment lost 8 bases, leaving 7 bases of the junction unmatched. In DNA form, the CDR3 reads TGTGCCAGCTCTCCGGGACAGCTAGCCAAAAACATTCAGTACTTC. Its protein is CASSPGQLAKNIQYF.